Below, one T cell receptor (beta chain) is given with its context. It lacks a known antigen. Base qualities are not provided; no much larger clone lies one nucleotide away. CDR1 and CDR2 were assigned from the germline V gene as SNHLY and FYNNEI. V is clipped by 4 bases and J by 10 bases, and the sequence between their germline boundaries is 10 bases long. The CDR3 covers 12 residues, taking in both the cysteine and the phenylalanine. Just CDR3 DNA is preserved here, 36 bases in frame from base 1. In total, more than 500 healthy bone marrow donors made up the cohort. All cohort members were sampled while nominally healthy, although unrecorded immune exposures were likely present. The donor tested CMV seropositive and was one of the 289 seropositive cohort members. A peripheral blood sample was collected from each donor, and TCR beta sequencing was performed on peripheral blood mononuclear cells. The Qiagen DNeasy Blood Extraction Kit was used to extract genomic DNA from the blood cell samples.

This sample is drawn from a study of cytomegalovirus exposure and HLA in healthy donors (dated by TCRdb to 2016 to 2017). Study-level background: In an earlier analysis of roughly 500 of the donors, 276 Gb of sequence data and about 110 million unique TCR beta sequences from approximately 180 million T cells were reported. Along with the approximately 600-subject first cohort, a separate validation cohort of approximately 110 different subjects was used. The study aimed to test whether cataloging public T cell receptors could reveal signatures of past pathogen exposure. All discovery cohort repertoires had been generated on a single sequencing platform. Genome-wide SNP genotypes for about 55% of the roughly 670 donors were used in a later genetic analysis, which treated that subset as a discovery cohort. About five DR-DQ haplotypes were treated as single units for association and clustering because of strong linkage in the cohort. Both class I and class II loci were covered by HLA typing, at four-digit resolution. Donor age, sex, ethnicity and CMV serostatus were compiled together with the repertoire data. Of the roughly 410 genotyped donors, approximately 80% were placed in the genetic ancestry cluster associated with self-reported Caucasian donors. Rather than drawing on any new phenotypic data, the later analysis identified candidate immune exposures from TCR beta sequences and the way those sequences occurred across donors. The study used immunosequencing to profile the T cell repertoires of 670 or so subjects and linked those repertoires to cytomegalovirus serostatus. An earlier analysis of several hundred of the donors applied high-throughput TCR beta sequencing to assess whether each TCR beta V gene segment acted as functional or pseudogenic. The number of typed donors differed by locus: about 620-640 for A, B, C, DRB1 and DQB1; 500 to 550 for DQA1; approximately 600 for DPA1; and roughly 450 for DPB1. An early release that covered 500 to 800 HLA-typed donors contained approximately 300 gigabases of sequencing data and some 87 million unique TCR sequences. To study patterns of TCR occurrence, a later analysis re-analyzed previously published TCR beta repertoires from 666 donors and added high-resolution HLA genotyping. To predict cytomegalovirus infection status, the study combined high-throughput TCR immunosequencing, statistical association of individual TCRs with disease status, and machine learning. On average, 235,054 unique TCR beta nucleotide sequences were sequenced per donor among roughly 430 genotyped donors of the cohort, with roughly 19% of those sequences being non-productive. Beyond this particular receptor, the publication reports: In vitro tests confirmed that a few of the cytomegalovirus-associated TCR beta chains recognize cytomegalovirus antigens. Because counts were too low, some 16 rarely observed V segments, including chromosome 9 orphons, were excluded from the earlier analysis of under 650 of the donors. This cohort had only TCR beta chains sequenced, and the lack of alpha or paired-chain data limited which features could be detected. The authors suggested that the approach could potentially be generalized to other disease states and immunological phenotypes. In a later genetic analysis, a missense DCLRE1C variant was associated with V-gene and J-gene trimming of TCR beta chains, and the association was replicated in an independent cohort. According to a later genetic analysis, donors in an Asian-associated ancestry cluster had fewer N-insertions in productive TCRs than the approximately 670-donor mean. A cluster of highly shared sequence variants was judged likely to represent a technical artifact of the sequencing pipeline. In a later analysis, TCR association rates were found to vary across HLA loci, with the most associated TCRs seen for DRB1 alleles and the fewest for HLA-C alleles. In both the original and validation cohorts, the classifier was reported to diagnose cytomegalovirus status with high specificity and sensitivity. Because the 87-base-pair reads could not distinguish some IMGT-functional V segments, including TRBV6-2 and TRBV6-3, those segments were excluded. Most TCR sequences were observed very rarely across donors, whereas some public TCRs were present in many individuals. Because HLA typing was unavailable for some donors at each locus, only the typed subset was used in association tests. Roughly uniform sequencing depth across donors was assumed in presence/absence analyses, although this assumption may not hold. A further reported finding was that TCR beta sequences accurately predicted the HLA-A and HLA-B alleles for most subjects in the first cohort. In a later analysis, HLA-associated TCR beta chains showed more clonal expansion and lower generation probabilities than non-associated chains that were equally common. A later analysis associated 16,951 TCR beta sequences with specific HLA alleles at a false discovery rate of 0.05. In an earlier analysis of some 550 of the donors, most TCR beta V segments were observed in productive rearrangements about 87% or about 30% of the time, broadly matching IMGT annotations. According to a later analysis, parvovirus B19, influenza, CMV and Epstein-Barr virus appeared linked to several top co-occurrence clusters. Immune exposure information for the cohort was limited to CMV serostatus. Strong co-occurrence of HLA alleles, especially DR and DQ, made assigning TCR associations to individual alleles difficult. According to a later analysis, most CMV-associated TCR beta chains appeared to be HLA-restricted, and the HLA associations seemed to be driven largely by CMV exposure. In the study, 150 to 200 TCR beta chains were listed as associated with cytomegalovirus. Linkage disequilibrium might explain the correlated functional status among segregating V segments, but an unknown experimental factor could not be ruled out.

Library creation used the immunoSEQ multiplex PCR assay. A mixture of 60 forward primers for TCR Vbeta segments and 13 reverse primers for TCR Jbeta segments was used in the multiplex PCR. Amplification of the CDR3 region of rearranged TCR beta genes was performed with a multiplex PCR assay on genomic DNA. The Illumina HiSeq System was used to sequence the amplified TCR beta libraries as 87-base-pair reads. The authors' pipeline ran thus. A later analysis counted tens of millions of unique TCR beta chains across the 666 repertoires, and around 9.9 million of these chains were shared by at least two donors. Raw reads were error-corrected and collapsed into unique sequences by a nearest-neighbor algorithm in which closely related sequences were merged to remove PCR and sequencing errors. Alignment of CDR3 sequences to IMGT reference sequences was used to assign V, D and J gene segments. For a sequence to be retained, a match of at least six nucleotides was required to both a V gene segment and a J gene segment. Rearrangements were classified as productive when the CDR3 lacked stop codons and remained in frame with V and J, and all other rearrangements were classified as non-productive. CDR3 was defined according to IMGT convention as the region running from the second conserved V-encoded cysteine to the conserved J-encoded phenylalanine. Sequences without an unambiguous match to a single V gene segment were excluded from the earlier analysis of about 640 of the donors. An earlier analysis of fewer than 650 of the donors classified V segments as functional when productive rearrangements were above 56.7% and as segregating when the standard deviation between donors was above 5%. A statistical classification framework was built for diagnosing cytomegalovirus status from the catalog of TCR beta chain sequences. V and J gene assignment, in a later analysis, came from comparing TCR nucleotide sequences with IMGT/GENE-DB human TR gene sequences. A later analysis assigned CDR3 sequences and most-parsimonious VDJ recombination scenarios with the TCRdist pipeline. A later analysis defined each TCR beta chain by its CDR3 amino acid sequence plus V-gene family, and excluded reads lacking a unique V-gene family. A later analysis removed 450 to 600 highly shared, low-generation-probability nucleotide sequences to deal with suspected cross-contamination and a sequencing artifact. For each public chain, a later analysis derived a clonal expansion index from normalized ranks of inferred template counts within each repertoire. A later analysis computed generation probabilities with a VDJ recombination model fitted to out-of-frame rearrangements, and checked the results against IGoR. A later analysis scored TCR-TCR, TCR-HLA and TCR-CMV co-occurrence with hypergeometric tests, applying a repertoire-size bias correction to TCR pairs. In a later analysis, false discovery rates were estimated by permuting HLA or CMV assignments 20 times. In a later analysis, co-occurring TCRs were grouped using DBSCAN, with TCRdist sequence similarity added in when clustering inside HLA-allele-positive subsets. Repertoires with fewer than 30,000 or more than 120,000 public chains, plus five repertoires with anomalous nucleotide sharing, were excluded from co-occurrence clustering. The table comes from immuneACCESS by way of TCRdb, which keeps in-frame sequences with V and J called. Part of the clones is missing from these tables; in studies checked, under half for an unresolved V gene and the rest for unknown reasons. Clonal size and the V and J genes are those of that table, whereas D and trimming came from the DNA. Across this sample there are 150,000 to 200,000 clones, with approximately 83% seen only once. Together, the top ten hold approximately 9.4% of the sample.

The chain joins TRBV2 to TRBJ2-2, with the D gene call left open. This sequence originates from a man between 18 and 35 years old in good health and CMV-seropositive. The sample was PBMCs. CDR3 sequence: CASSVWAEELFF. The DNA is as follows: TGTGCCAGCAGTGTTTGGGCCGAGGAGCTGTTTTTT.